These T cell receptor beta chains were read from a single sample in a study of shared clonotypes between healthy human individuals. Only in-frame clones appear in the TCRdb table, and some are missing; sequencing was by immunoSEQ multiplex PCR. The sample lists 1.5 million to 2.5 million clones, approximately 94% seen once, with 1% to 1.5% in the top ten. The material sequenced was naive CD8+ T cells sorted from blood. All receptors come from a man between 18 and 35 years old in good health. The CDR3 runs from the conserved cysteine through the conserved F or W. The order of the fields is D gene, J gene, clone size, V gene, CDR3 protein, CDR3 DNA. D genes are given only for firm matches. Rows may omit the clone size; those that give it use once, few, many or a size class.

d_call: TRBD1
j_call: TRBJ1-5
clone_size: -
v_call: TRBV7-9
cdr3_aa: CASSPPGQGNQPQHF
cdr3_nt: TGTGCCAGCAGCCCCCCGGGACAGGGAAATCAGCCCCAGCATTTT

d_call: TRBD1
j_call: TRBJ2-1
clone_size: -
v_call: TRBV5-1
cdr3_aa: CASGDRVNEQFF
cdr3_nt: TGCGCCAGCGGGGACAGGGTCAATGAGCAGTTCTTC

d_call: -
j_call: TRBJ2-1
clone_size: -
v_call: TRBV6-5
cdr3_aa: CASSYTDGSSYNEQFF
cdr3_nt: TGTGCCAGCAGTTACACGGACGGATCTTCCTACAATGAGCAGTTCTTC

d_call: -
j_call: TRBJ2-3
clone_size: -
v_call: TRBV9
cdr3_aa: CASSVGLDSTDTQYF
cdr3_nt: TGTGCCAGCAGCGTAGGACTGGATTCCACAGATACGCAGTATTTT

d_call: -
j_call: TRBJ2-7
clone_size: -
v_call: TRBV7-6
cdr3_aa: CASSLVRGPFYEQYF
cdr3_nt: TGTGCCAGCAGCTTAGTCAGGGGTCCTTTCTACGAGCAGTACTTC

d_call: -
j_call: TRBJ2-2
clone_size: -
v_call: TRBV27
cdr3_aa: CASSPGGIGELFF
cdr3_nt: TGTGCCAGCAGCCCCGGGGGAATCGGGGAGCTGTTTTTT

d_call: -
j_call: TRBJ1-1
clone_size: -
v_call: TRBV5-1
cdr3_aa: CASSVGGRSDTEAFF
cdr3_nt: TGCGCCAGCAGCGTGGGGGGGCGGTCGGACACTGAAGCTTTCTTT

d_call: -
j_call: TRBJ2-7
clone_size: -
v_call: TRBV5-5
cdr3_aa: CASSWDPGTVYEQYF
cdr3_nt: TGTGCCAGCAGCTGGGACCCCGGGACGGTCTACGAGCAGTACTTC

d_call: TRBD1
j_call: TRBJ2-5
clone_size: once
v_call: TRBV10-3
cdr3_aa: CAISDGTVKETQYF
cdr3_nt: TGTGCCATCAGTGATGGGACAGTCAAAGAGACCCAGTACTTC

d_call: -
j_call: TRBJ1-2
clone_size: -
v_call: TRBV27
cdr3_aa: CASSLFQGYGYTF
cdr3_nt: TGTGCCAGCAGTTTGTTTCAGGGCTATGGCTACACCTTC

d_call: -
j_call: TRBJ2-3
clone_size: -
v_call: TRBV27
cdr3_aa: CASSLATGYFTDTQYF
cdr3_nt: TGTGCCAGCAGTTTAGCCACAGGGTACTTTACAGATACGCAGTATTTT

d_call: TRBD2
j_call: TRBJ2-7
clone_size: -
v_call: TRBV6-6
cdr3_aa: CASIPGLGIMGEQYF
cdr3_nt: TGTGCCAGCATCCCGGGACTAGGGATTATGGGCGAGCAGTACTTC

d_call: -
j_call: TRBJ2-7
clone_size: once
v_call: TRBV7-9
cdr3_aa: CASSLVGSGSYEQYF
cdr3_nt: TGTGCCAGCAGCTTAGTTGGGTCCGGCTCCTACGAGCAGTACTTC

d_call: TRBD1
j_call: TRBJ2-5
clone_size: -
v_call: TRBV4-1
cdr3_aa: CASSQVRGQGVETQYF
cdr3_nt: TGCGCCAGCAGCCAAGTTCGTGGGCAGGGGGTAGAGACCCAGTACTTC

d_call: -
j_call: TRBJ1-5
clone_size: -
v_call: TRBV10-1
cdr3_aa: CASSDGVNQPQHF
cdr3_nt: TGCGCCAGCAGTGATGGGGTCAACCAGCCCCAGCATTTT

d_call: TRBD2
j_call: TRBJ2-7
clone_size: -
v_call: TRBV7-2
cdr3_aa: CASSRLAGESSYEQYF
cdr3_nt: TGTGCCAGCAGCCGACTAGCGGGGGAGTCCTCCTACGAGCAGTACTTC

d_call: TRBD2
j_call: TRBJ2-1
clone_size: -
v_call: TRBV2
cdr3_aa: CASQLAGANEQFF
cdr3_nt: TGTGCCAGCCAACTAGCGGGGGCTAATGAGCAGTTCTTC

d_call: TRBD1
j_call: TRBJ2-5
clone_size: -
v_call: TRBV5-6
cdr3_aa: CASSLTGALETQYF
cdr3_nt: TGTGCCAGCAGTCTTACAGGGGCTCTGGAGACCCAGTACTTC

d_call: -
j_call: TRBJ1-2
clone_size: -
v_call: TRBV11-2
cdr3_aa: CASSLDPGTPGYGYTF
cdr3_nt: TGTGCCAGCAGCTTAGATCCGGGGACTCCGGGCTATGGCTACACCTTC

d_call: -
j_call: TRBJ2-7
clone_size: -
v_call: TRBV5-4
cdr3_aa: CASSSDGYEQYF
cdr3_nt: TGTGCCAGCAGCTCGGACGGGTACGAGCAGTACTTC

d_call: -
j_call: TRBJ2-2
clone_size: -
v_call: TRBV7-2
cdr3_aa: CASSLDPLRGPGELFF
cdr3_nt: TGTGCCAGCAGCTTAGACCCCCTGCGGGGGCCCGGGGAGCTGTTTTTT

d_call: TRBD2
j_call: TRBJ2-5
clone_size: -
v_call: TRBV19
cdr3_aa: CASSTLAGEKGTQYF
cdr3_nt: TGTGCCAGTAGCACTTTAGCGGGAGAAAAGGGGACCCAGTACTTC

d_call: -
j_call: TRBJ1-4
clone_size: -
v_call: TRBV28
cdr3_aa: CASSFNLPEKLFF
cdr3_nt: TGTGCCAGCAGTTTTAATCTCCCTGAAAAACTGTTTTTT

d_call: -
j_call: TRBJ2-3
clone_size: -
v_call: TRBV5-5
cdr3_aa: CASSFDTDTQYF
cdr3_nt: TGTGCCAGCAGCTTTGACACAGATACGCAGTATTTT

d_call: -
j_call: TRBJ2-5
clone_size: -
v_call: TRBV13
cdr3_aa: CASSFPNREETQYF
cdr3_nt: TGTGCCAGCAGCTTTCCTAACAGGGAAGAGACCCAGTACTTC